One and the same sample provided the 14 T cell receptor beta chains below, sequenced in a study of cytomegalovirus exposure and HLA in healthy donors. In the PCR, 60 Vbeta and 13 Jbeta primers were used. TCRdb's table, derived via immunoSEQ multiplex PCR, lists solely in-frame clones and lacks some. The sample consists of 180,000 or so clones, 75% to 85% of them appearing once. Sequencing was carried out using PBMCs. The source of these receptors is a young man in good health and CMV-seronegative.

The chain couples TRBV18 to TRBJ1-1; the match to TRBD1 covers 8 bases. This CDR3 is 17 amino acids long. V lost 3 bases, J lost 0 bases, and 9 bases stayed unmatched. Per germline, CDR1 KGHSH and CDR2 LQKENI. CDR3 nucleotide sequence: TGTGCCAGCTCACCCGGACAGGGAAGAATTATGAACACTGAAGCTTTCTTT. Translating gives CASSPGQGRIMNTEAFF.

The chain carries TRBV5-6 and TRBJ2-7; a weak D match, TRBD1 (6 bases). The CDR3 is 16 amino acids. Germline CDR1 reads SGHDT; CDR2 reads YYEEEE. Trimming took 4 bases from V and 6 from J, leaving 23 bases between them. The CDR3 DNA sequence: TGTGCCAGCAGCGAAAGTCAGGGGAGTCTACCTTCCGAGCAGTACTTC. Protein product: CASSESQGSLPSEQYF.

The genes are TRBV6-5 and TRBJ2-1; 8 nucleotides match TRBD1. Germline V lookup: CDR1 MNHEY, CDR2 SVGAGI. The CDR3 runs to 13 residues. Germline trimming cut 6 bases from V and 7 bases from J; bases unmatched to any gene: 5. The CDR3 region has the DNA TGTGCCAGCAGCCCGGACAGGGTTAATGAGCAGTTCTTC. The encoded protein is CASSPDRVNEQFF.

This clone has more than one count but fewer than ten. V is TRBV6-5 and J is TRBJ2-1, with D unclear. The germline CDR1 and CDR2 sequences are MNHEY and SVGAGI. Trimming took off 0 bases at V and 0 bases at J, with 6 bases between the two ends. This CDR3 contains 15 residues. CDR3 loop: CASSYSSYSYNEQFF. The CDR3 coding sequence is TGTGCCAGCAGTTACTCCTCGTACTCCTACAATGAGCAGTTCTTC.

This chain connects TRBV7-2 to TRBJ1-6, with 8 bases fitting TRBD1. Germline V gene data show CDR1 as SGHTA and CDR2 as FQGNSA. J gave up 6 bases and V 5 bases, and 3 bases lay outside the gene matches. The CDR3 spans 14 residues. CDR3 bases: TGTGCCAGCAGCCCCCAGGGGGCTAATTCACCCCTCCACTTT. Its translation: CASSPQGANSPLHF.

CDR3 sequence: CASSHARGPLHTATNYGYTF. CDR3 nucleotide sequence: TGCGCCAGCAGTCATGCGCGCGGGCCCCTTCATACAGCCACTAACTATGGCTACACCTTC. The chain links TRBV23-1 to TRBJ1-2; D is ambiguous. TRBV23-1 is flagged as an ORF with uncertain function. With 3 bases removed from V and 0 bases from J, the gap between germline ends came to 26 bases. This CDR3 contains 20 residues.

This chain uses TRBV9 with TRBJ2-1; no clear D. CDR3 length: 14 residues. Germline V gene data show CDR1 as SGDLS and CDR2 as YYNGEE. The germline V and J ends were trimmed by 4 bases and 8 bases, with 16 bases remaining between them. CDR3 DNA: TGTGCCAGCAGCCCCGAAGCTCCCCGGGATGAGCAGTTCTTC. It yields the protein CASSPEAPRDEQFF.

The V gene is TRBV11-2, the J gene TRBJ2-1; the D is unclear. This CDR3 has 12 residues. The V gene lost 0 bases and the J gene lost 9 bases, with 6 bases spanning the gap. Germline V CDR1 and CDR2: SGHAT, FQNNGV. The DNA of the CDR3 is TGTGCCAGCAGCTTAGATCCGGGTGAGCAGTTCTTC. Its protein product is CASSLDPGEQFF.

The V gene is TRBV19, the J gene TRBJ2-7, with 12 bases that match TRBD1. The length of the CDR3 is 15 residues. Per germline, CDR1 LNHDA and CDR2 SQIVND (reference sequence). The ends lost 4 bases at V and 4 bases at J; junction bases unmatched: 5. The CDR3 spells CASSSGTGGGYEQYF. DNA of the CDR3: TGTGCCAGTAGTAGCGGGACAGGGGGCGGGTACGAGCAGTACTTC.

This rearrangement joins TRBV6-5 to TRBJ1-6; no firm D call. V gave up 6 bases and J gave up 6 bases, with 12 bases separating them. The CDR3 length is 14 residues. CDR1 is MNHEY, CDR2 SVGAGI, per germline. Here the CDR3 DNA reads TGTGCCAGCAGCTACGGCCGGGGTAATTCACCCCTCCACTTT. This encodes CASSYGRGNSPLHF.

This chain connects TRBV18 to TRBJ1-4; TRBD1 aligns across 9 bases. Germline CDR1 KGHSH, CDR2 LQKENI. V lost 3 bases, J lost 6 bases, and 11 bases stayed unmatched. This CDR3 has 17 residues. CDR3 loop: CASSPRRDRVSDEKLFF. The CDR3 bases are TGTGCCAGCTCACCTCGGCGGGACAGGGTATCGGATGAAAAACTGTTTTTT.

This chain joins TRBV11-3 and TRBJ2-7; the D is unclear. This CDR3 has 14 residues. The V and J ends lost 1 base and 1 base respectively, with 8 bases between them. CDR1 is SGHNT, CDR2 YENEEA, per germline. This chain's CDR3 is CASSLAPQSYEQYF. CDR3 nucleotides: TGTGCCAGCAGCTTAGCCCCCCAATCCTACGAGCAGTACTTC.

The chain combines TRBV29-1 with TRBJ1-1; tentative D call: TRBD1 (5 bases). The length of the CDR3 is 12 residues. Trimming pared 7 bases from V and 1 base from J, leaving 10 bases between. Germline V gives CDR1 SQVTM, CDR2 ANQGSEA. CDR3 DNA sequence: TGCAGCGCCAGGACAACGAACACTGAAGCTTTCTTT. Protein sequence: CSARTTNTEAFF.

The count of this clone is one. The chain is built from TRBV7-2 and TRBJ2-5, with 8 bases lining up with TRBD2. This CDR3 contains 16 residues. Germline lookup yields CDR1 SGHTA and CDR2 FQGNSA. After removal of 5 bases from V and 5 bases from J, the junction contained 13 bases not matched to a gene. The DNA for the CDR3 is TGTGCCAGCAGCCCCTACGCCGGCCGGGGGGGTGAGACCCAGTACTTC. Its protein is CASSPYAGRGGETQYF. Complete variable domain (other parts from reference TRBV7-2 and TRBJ2-5): GAGVSQSPSNKVTEKGKDVELRCDPISGHTALYWYRQSLGQGLEFLIYFQGNSAPDKSGLPSDRFSAERTGGSVSTLTIQRTQQEDSAVYLCASSPYAGRGGETQYFGPGTRLLVL.